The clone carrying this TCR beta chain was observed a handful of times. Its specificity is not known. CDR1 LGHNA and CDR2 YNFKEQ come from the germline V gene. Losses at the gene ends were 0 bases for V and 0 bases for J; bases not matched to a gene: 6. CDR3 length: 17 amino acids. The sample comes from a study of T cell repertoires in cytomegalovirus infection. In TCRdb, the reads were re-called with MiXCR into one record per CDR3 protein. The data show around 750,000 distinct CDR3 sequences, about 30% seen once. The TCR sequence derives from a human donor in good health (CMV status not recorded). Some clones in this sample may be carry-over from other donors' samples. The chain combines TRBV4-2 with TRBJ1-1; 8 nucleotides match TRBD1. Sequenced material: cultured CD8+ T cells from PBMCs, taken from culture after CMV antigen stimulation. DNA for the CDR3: TGTGCCAGCAGCCAAGATGGCAGGGGGCTCATGAACACTGAAGCTTTCTTT. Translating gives CASSQDGRGLMNTEAFF.